This T cell receptor beta chain appears in the sequencing data of a study of sequential checkpoint blockade in melanoma. The wider study: TCRbeta immunosequencing was performed on DNA from over 90 pretreatment melanoma tumor samples.

The treatment here: randomized to nivolumab then ipilimumab (arm A) or the reverse (arm B). None of the patients previously received DNA-damaging chemotherapy. Repertoires were generated with immunoSEQ multiplex PCR, while TCRdb's copy carries only in-frame clones and drops some. The data show over 2,000 clones, with 20% to 25% seen just once and under 25% held by the top ten. This clone has more than one count but fewer than ten. There are 12 residues in the CDR3. The germline gives CDR1 MNHGY, CDR2 SAAAGT. Trimming took 6 bases from V and 7 from J, leaving 12 bases between them. The sample here was tumor tissue (inferred from file names), taken from a patient given nivolumab and ipilimumab in sequence. This clonotype was sampled from a human donor with melanoma. The chain employs TRBV6-8 and TRBJ1-1; D is ambiguous. The CDR3 is CASSLGLGEAFF. Here the CDR3 DNA reads TGTGCCAGCAGCCTGGGTTTAGGTGAAGCTTTCTTT.